The 11 T cell receptor beta chains in this list originate from one sample, sequenced in a study of technical replicates of blood from a few donors. Clones were read by immunoSEQ multiplex PCR, and TCRdb kept only the in-frame ones, dropping some. The top ten hold 0.2% to 0.3% of the sample, which has tens of thousands of clones, 90% to 95% seen once. The specimen sequenced was T cells isolated from PBMCs. These receptors came from a human donor in good health.

This clone came up a few times. V gene TRBV12-5 combines with J gene TRBJ2-5; 9 nucleotides match TRBD2. The CDR3 is 15 residues long. V lost 1 base to trimming and J lost 2 bases; unmatched junction nucleotides: 2. Germline V CDR1 and CDR2: LGHNT, FRNRAP. The DNA for the CDR3 is TGTGCTAGTGGTTTGGGACTAGCGGTTCAAGAGACCCAGTACTTC. Encoded protein: CASGLGLAVQETQYF.

The gene calls are TRBV2 and TRBJ2-7, with D unclear. This CDR3 contains 12 residues. Trimming pared 5 bases from V and 3 bases from J, leaving 8 bases between. Germline V gene sequence: CDR1 SNHLY, CDR2 FYNNEI. The CDR3, as DNA: TGTGCCAGCAGTATCCCAGTCTACGAGCAGTACTTC. Amino acids: CASSIPVYEQYF.

J is TRBJ2-5 and V is TRBV7-7, with TRBD2 identical over 13 bases. The trim removed 5 bases at V and 4 bases at J, leaving 7 bases unmatched. This CDR3 has 16 amino acids. Germline assignment: CDR1 SSHAT and CDR2 FNYEAQ (reference sequence). The CDR3: CASSIGTSGARETQYF. The CDR3 DNA sequence: TGTGCCAGCAGCATCGGGACTAGCGGGGCCCGAGAGACCCAGTACTTC.

This chain uses TRBV25-1 with TRBJ2-7, with 8 bases lining up with TRBD1. After removal of 8 bases from V and 5 bases from J, the junction contained 11 bases not matched to a gene. Germline CDR1 and CDR2: MGHDK and SYGVNS. This CDR3 comprises 14 residues. The CDR3 protein is CASGTDRDGNEQYF. The CDR3, as DNA: TGTGCCAGCGGTACGGACAGGGATGGTAACGAGCAGTACTTC.

V usage is TRBV30 and J usage is TRBJ1-2; 8 bases align to TRBD1. CDR3 length: 18 residues. The V gene's germline CDR1 is GTSNPN and CDR2 SVGIG (reference sequence). The V and J ends lost 4 bases and 5 bases, in that order; junction bases with no gene match: 21. CDR3 region: CAWNDASIHRDRPYGYTF. CDR3 in DNA: TGTGCCTGGAACGATGCTTCCATTCACCGGGACAGGCCTTATGGCTACACCTTC.

V and J are TRBV7-8 and TRBJ2-1; 9 bases line up with TRBD2. The V gene's germline CDR1 is SGHVS and CDR2 FQNEAQ. V dropped 5 bases and J dropped 5; count of bases not matched to a gene: 7. The CDR3 contains 15 residues. The CDR3 protein is CASSKGAGGNNEQFF. The CDR3 coding sequence is TGTGCCAGCAGCAAGGGGGCGGGGGGGAACAATGAGCAGTTCTTC.

The chain links TRBV6-1 to TRBJ1-4; D perhaps matches TRBD1 (6 bases). Trimming pared 3 bases from V and 4 bases from J, leaving 12 bases between. The CDR3 totals 15 residues. Germline V gene lookup returns CDR1 MNHNS and CDR2 SASEGT. The CDR3, as DNA: TGTGCCAGCAGTGAGCAACAGGGTCTTAATGAAAAACTGTTTTTT. Encoded protein: CASSEQQGLNEKLFF.

The J gene is TRBJ1-2, the V gene TRBV7-9, with TRBD1 matching over 7 bases. Looked up from germline, CDR1 is SEHNR and CDR2 is FQNEAQ (reference sequence). The CDR3 is 15 amino acids. The junction had 7 bases not matched to a gene; V was cut back by 2 bases and J by 4 bases. The CDR3, as DNA: TGTGCCAGCAGCTTAACCGGGCAGGGGGGCTATGGCTACACCTTC. It is translated as CASSLTGQGGYGYTF. Supplemented by reference TRBV7-9 and TRBJ1-2, the full variable domain reads DTGVSQNPRHKITKRGQNVTFRCDPISEHNRLYWYRQTLGQGPEFLTYFQNEAQLEKSRLLSDRFSAERPKGSFSTLEIQRTEQGDSAMYLCASSLTGQGGYGYTFGSGTRLTVV.

The CDR3 coding sequence is TGTGCCAGCAGCGATCGGACAGGCCTTTTCGATGAGCAGTTCTTC. Its translation is CASSDRTGLFDEQFF. The chain joins TRBV7-2 to TRBJ2-1, with 7 positions matching TRBD1. The germline gives CDR1 SGHTA, CDR2 FQGNSA. The CDR3 loop spans 15 amino acids. V trimming: 5 bases; J trimming: 8 bases; junction bases outside the gene matches: 12.

The chain joins TRBV4-1 to TRBJ1-1; 8 bases map to TRBD1. V was pared by 3 bases and J by 2 bases, with 5 bases of the junction left unmatched. This CDR3 has 15 amino acids. Germline CDR1 is MGHRA and CDR2 is YSYEKL. The DNA for the CDR3 is TGCGCCAGCAGCCAGGCGGACAGGGACAACACTGAAGCTTTCTTT. The encoded protein is CASSQADRDNTEAFF.

The V gene is TRBV9, the J gene TRBJ2-7; no firm D call. V lost 2 bases, J lost 0 bases, and 15 bases lay in between. The length of the CDR3 is 16 residues. CDR1 and CDR2 from the germline V gene are SGDLS and YYNGEE. In DNA form, the CDR3 reads TGTGCCAGCAGCGTTGACCGCAACAGCCTCTCCTACGAGCAGTACTTC. Its translation is CASSVDRNSLSYEQYF. The full variable domain, with the rest looked up from reference TRBV9 and TRBJ2-7, is DSGVTQTPKHLITATGQRVTLRCSPRSGDLSVYWYQQSLDQGLQFLIQYYNGEERAKGNILERFSAQQFPDLHSELNLSSLELGDSALYFCASSVDRNSLSYEQYFGPGTRLTVT.